One sample yielded the 17 T cell receptor beta chains listed below, sequenced in a study of regulatory T cells in long-lasting Graves disease. Arm-PCR of CDR3 regions with iRepertoire HTBI primers generated TCR beta libraries. TCRdb reprocessed the multiplex PCR reads via MiXCR and lists one record per CDR3 protein. The sample lists hundreds of thousands of distinct CDR3 sequences; over 15% were seen once. Indicated time point: newly diagnosed GD, antithyroid drugs for less than 3 months. PBMCs provided the RNA from which the TCR library was made. Here the sequenced sample was peripheral blood mononuclear cells (PBMCs), taken at new diagnosis, from a patient treated with antithyroid drugs. The source is a female donor with Graves disease.

As regards this clonotype: This may be a read error: a much more frequent sequence differs by one nucleotide. This chain joins TRBV7-2 and TRBJ2-1; tentative D call: TRBD2 (5 bases). The CDR3 covers 15 residues. Germline V lookup: CDR1 SGHTA, CDR2 FQGNSA. Trimming removed 5 bases at V and 5 bases at J, with 16 bases between. CDR3 in DNA: TGTGCCAGCAGCCAGGTAGCGTCAAAGAACAATGAGCAGTTCTTC. Amino acid sequence: CASSQVASKNNEQFF.

There are a few counts of this clonotype. The chain combines TRBV2 with TRBJ1-5; perhaps TRBD1 as D (5 bases). Germline CDR1 reads SNHLY; CDR2 reads FYNNEI. This CDR3 comprises 12 residues. V was trimmed by 6 bases and J by 7 bases, leaving 10 bases between them. DNA of the CDR3: TGTGCCAGCAGGAACTGGGGGCAGCCCCAGCATTTT. Translated: CASRNWGQPQHF.

This clonotype was detected many times. The V gene is TRBV19, the J gene TRBJ2-1; 11 bases match TRBD2. V dropped 3 bases and J dropped 5; count of bases not matched to a gene: 12. Per the germline V gene, CDR1 is LNHDA and CDR2 is SQIVND (reference sequence). CDR3 length: 18 amino acids. The CDR3 loop is CASSIDAGLAATHNEQFF. CDR3 DNA: TGTGCCAGTAGTATCGATGCGGGACTAGCGGCCACCCACAATGAGCAGTTCTTC.

The count of this clonotype is one. This sequence may be a read error, since a much larger clone differs from it by one base. This chain links TRBV18 with TRBJ1-2; maybe TRBD1 (5 bases). The CDR3 has 14 residues. Per the germline V gene, CDR1 is KGHSH and CDR2 is LQKENI. The CDR3 loop reads CASSPRGEDYGHTF. The CDR3 DNA follows: TGTGCCAGCTCACCACGGGGGGAGGACTATGGCCACACCTTC. The whole variable domain, remainder taken from reference TRBV18 and TRBJ1-2, is NAGVMQNPRHLVRRRGQEARLRCSPMKGHSHVYWYRQLPEEGLKFMVYLQKENIIDESGMPKERFSAEFPKEGPSILRIQQVVRGDSAAYFCASSPRGEDYGHTFGSGTRLTVV.

This clonotype came up many times. This chain connects TRBV28 to TRBJ2-7; D is unclear. V lost 3 bases to trimming and J lost 0 bases, with 15 bases between them. The length of the CDR3 is 16 residues. Germline V gene sequence: CDR1 MDHEN, CDR2 SYDVKM. CDR3: CASSFTYIRSSYEQYF. The CDR3, as DNA: TGTGCCAGCAGTTTCACTTACATTAGGAGCTCCTACGAGCAGTACTTC.

This clonotype has at least ten counts. The rearrangement uses TRBV12-3 or TRBV12-4 and TRBJ2-3, with 8 nucleotides matching TRBD2. There are 17 residues in the CDR3. Losses at the gene ends were 4 bases for V and 1 base for J; bases not matched to a gene: 10. The CDR3 DNA sequence: TGTGCCAGCAGTTCACTAGCGGAGGAAGTGGGCACAGATACGCAGTATTTT. It specifies CASSSLAEEVGTDTQYF.

This clonotype was detected ten times or more. This sequence joins TRBV6-2 or TRBV6-3 and TRBJ2-7, with TRBD1 identical over 8 bases. Germline V gives CDR1 MNHEY, CDR2 SVGEGT. CDR3 size: 16 residues. V shed 5 bases and J 1 base; nucleotides not matched to a gene: 10. Here the CDR3 reads CASSRGSGGISYEQYF. The CDR3 DNA sequence: TGTGCCAGCAGTCGGGGGTCAGGGGGCATTTCCTACGAGCAGTACTTC.

This clonotype was counted many times. V and J are TRBV5-1 and TRBJ2-2; no clear D. V lost 0 bases and J lost 7, with 10 bases in between. Germline CDR1 and CDR2: SGHRS and YFSETQ. This CDR3 contains 14 residues. The CDR3: CASSLGYPGGELFF. The CDR3, as DNA: TGCGCCAGCAGCTTGGGCTATCCGGGCGGGGAGCTGTTTTTT.

This clonotype was counted at least ten times. The rearrangement uses TRBV7-2 and TRBJ2-2; 15 bases match TRBD2. The CDR3 is 19 amino acids. Per germline, CDR1 SGHTA and CDR2 FQGNSA. V trimming: 8 bases; J trimming: 3 bases; junction bases outside the gene matches: 13. The CDR3 bases are TGTGCCAGCGGAAGGACTAGCGGGAGGGGCGGGCGCTACACCGGGGAGCTGTTTTTT. Translation: CASGRTSGRGGRYTGELFF.

J is TRBJ2-5 and V is TRBV2; TRBD1 agrees at 12 bases. Germline CDR1 SNHLY, CDR2 FYNNEI. The CDR3 has 15 residues. Trimming cost V 8 bases and J 5 bases; bases outside gene matches: 9. The CDR3 nucleotides are TGTGCCAGCGGACCGGGACAGGGGGCAGGGGAGACCCAGTACTTC. This encodes CASGPGQGAGETQYF.

This clonotype was seen at least ten times. This chain links TRBV19 with TRBJ2-1, with TRBD2 matching 7 bases. Trimming cost V 6 bases and J 9 bases; bases outside gene matches: 11. The CDR3 consists of 14 residues. CDR1 and CDR2 from the germline V gene are LNHDA and SQIVND (reference sequence). The CDR3 DNA reads as TGTGCCAGTAGCTCGAAACTAGCGCCCCCTGAGCAGTTCTTC. Protein product: CASSSKLAPPEQFF.

The chain links TRBV12-3 or TRBV12-4 to TRBJ1-4; D not resolved. CDR3 length: 15 residues. Trimming took off 2 bases at V and 1 base at J, with 8 bases between the two ends. The CDR3 loop reads CASSLYGETNEKLFF. CDR3 DNA sequence: TGTGCCAGCAGTTTATACGGGGAAACTAATGAAAAACTGTTTTTT.

This clonotype was counted at least ten times. V usage is TRBV28 and J usage is TRBJ1-5; no clear D. This CDR3 has 12 amino acids. V was clipped by 2 bases and J by 6 bases, with 5 bases between them. CDR1 and CDR2 from the germline V gene are MDHEN and SYDVKM. In DNA form, the CDR3 reads TGTGCCAGCAGTTTAATGTTTCAGCCCCAGCATTTT. It translates to CASSLMFQPQHF.

The sample holds a few counts of this clonotype. Because it lacks the conserved phenylalanine or tryptophan at the end, this CDR3 is likely a read error. The chain combines TRBV27 with TRBJ2-7; 8 nucleotides line up with TRBD2. This CDR3 spans 16 amino acids. Losses at the gene ends were 6 bases for V and 1 base for J; bases not matched to a gene: 11. The germline gives CDR1 MNHEY, CDR2 SMNVEV (reference sequence). As DNA, the CDR3 is TGTGCCAGCAGGGGCCTCGGGGGGGACCGATCCTACGAGCAGTACTCC. It specifies CASRGLGGDRSYEQYS.

The table lists this clonotype with many counts. The conserved closing phenylalanine or tryptophan is absent in this CDR3, likely reflecting a read error. The rearrangement links TRBV28 to TRBJ2-7, with TRBD1 matching over 8 bases. The germline gives CDR1 MDHEN, CDR2 SYDVKM. The CDR3 runs to 14 residues. With 3 bases clipped from V and 5 bases from J, the junction kept 6 bases outside the gene matches. CDR3 amino acids: CASSFETGVDEQYS. The CDR3 region has the DNA TGTGCCAGCAGTTTCGAGACAGGGGTGGACGAGCAGTACTCC.

This clonotype has only a few counts. The rearrangement links TRBV25-1 to TRBJ2-1, with D uncertain. Between the trimmed V and J ends, which lost 6 bases and 9 bases, there was a span of 9 bases. The length of the CDR3 is 11 residues. CDR1 is MGHDK and CDR2 is SYGVNS in the germline V gene. The CDR3 loop reads CASRAYREQFF. CDR3 sequence (DNA): TGTGCCAGCAGGGCGTATCGTGAGCAGTTCTTC. The variable domain in full, completed from reference TRBV25-1 and TRBJ2-1, reads EADIYQTPRYLVIGTGKKITLECSQTMGHDKMYWYQQDPGMELHLIHYSYGVNSTEKGDLSSESTVSRIRTEHFPLTLESARPSHTSQYLCASRAYREQFFGPGTRLTVL.

In the case of this clonotype: A far larger clone is one base from this, pointing to a likely read error. The J gene is TRBJ2-3, the V gene TRBV10-3, with 10 bases matching TRBD2. The last part of the DNA fits TRBJ2-1 better; the J call may be wrong. From germline, CDR1 is ENHRY and CDR2 SYGVKD. This CDR3 is 19 amino acids long. DNA for the CDR3: TGTGCCATCAGTGAGTCCAAGAGCCCAGCGGGAGGGAAAGTCGATGAGCAGTTCTTC. This sequence encodes CAISESKSPAGGKVDEQFF.